The sequence of this T cell receptor beta chain was determined in a study of T cell changes during pregnancy in multiple sclerosis. The table came from immunoSEQ multiplex PCR; TCRdb's copy has only in-frame clones and leaves some out. The table includes approximately 30,000 clones, over 75% detected once. The sequence derives from a female donor with multiple sclerosis, enrolled in a pregnancy study. The sequences come from CD8+ T cells from peripheral blood mononuclear cells, collected in the first trimester of pregnancy.

For the CDR3, the DNA is TGCGCCAGCAGCTTGGAAGGGACAGGGGGCTCGTTATTCTTT. Amino acids: CASSLEGTGGSLFF. The chain joins TRBV5-1 to TRBJ1-1; 12 bases fit TRBD1. The CDR3 sequence is 14 residues long. Trimming cost V 0 bases and J 14 bases; bases outside gene matches: 8. The germline gives CDR1 SGHRS, CDR2 YFSETQ.